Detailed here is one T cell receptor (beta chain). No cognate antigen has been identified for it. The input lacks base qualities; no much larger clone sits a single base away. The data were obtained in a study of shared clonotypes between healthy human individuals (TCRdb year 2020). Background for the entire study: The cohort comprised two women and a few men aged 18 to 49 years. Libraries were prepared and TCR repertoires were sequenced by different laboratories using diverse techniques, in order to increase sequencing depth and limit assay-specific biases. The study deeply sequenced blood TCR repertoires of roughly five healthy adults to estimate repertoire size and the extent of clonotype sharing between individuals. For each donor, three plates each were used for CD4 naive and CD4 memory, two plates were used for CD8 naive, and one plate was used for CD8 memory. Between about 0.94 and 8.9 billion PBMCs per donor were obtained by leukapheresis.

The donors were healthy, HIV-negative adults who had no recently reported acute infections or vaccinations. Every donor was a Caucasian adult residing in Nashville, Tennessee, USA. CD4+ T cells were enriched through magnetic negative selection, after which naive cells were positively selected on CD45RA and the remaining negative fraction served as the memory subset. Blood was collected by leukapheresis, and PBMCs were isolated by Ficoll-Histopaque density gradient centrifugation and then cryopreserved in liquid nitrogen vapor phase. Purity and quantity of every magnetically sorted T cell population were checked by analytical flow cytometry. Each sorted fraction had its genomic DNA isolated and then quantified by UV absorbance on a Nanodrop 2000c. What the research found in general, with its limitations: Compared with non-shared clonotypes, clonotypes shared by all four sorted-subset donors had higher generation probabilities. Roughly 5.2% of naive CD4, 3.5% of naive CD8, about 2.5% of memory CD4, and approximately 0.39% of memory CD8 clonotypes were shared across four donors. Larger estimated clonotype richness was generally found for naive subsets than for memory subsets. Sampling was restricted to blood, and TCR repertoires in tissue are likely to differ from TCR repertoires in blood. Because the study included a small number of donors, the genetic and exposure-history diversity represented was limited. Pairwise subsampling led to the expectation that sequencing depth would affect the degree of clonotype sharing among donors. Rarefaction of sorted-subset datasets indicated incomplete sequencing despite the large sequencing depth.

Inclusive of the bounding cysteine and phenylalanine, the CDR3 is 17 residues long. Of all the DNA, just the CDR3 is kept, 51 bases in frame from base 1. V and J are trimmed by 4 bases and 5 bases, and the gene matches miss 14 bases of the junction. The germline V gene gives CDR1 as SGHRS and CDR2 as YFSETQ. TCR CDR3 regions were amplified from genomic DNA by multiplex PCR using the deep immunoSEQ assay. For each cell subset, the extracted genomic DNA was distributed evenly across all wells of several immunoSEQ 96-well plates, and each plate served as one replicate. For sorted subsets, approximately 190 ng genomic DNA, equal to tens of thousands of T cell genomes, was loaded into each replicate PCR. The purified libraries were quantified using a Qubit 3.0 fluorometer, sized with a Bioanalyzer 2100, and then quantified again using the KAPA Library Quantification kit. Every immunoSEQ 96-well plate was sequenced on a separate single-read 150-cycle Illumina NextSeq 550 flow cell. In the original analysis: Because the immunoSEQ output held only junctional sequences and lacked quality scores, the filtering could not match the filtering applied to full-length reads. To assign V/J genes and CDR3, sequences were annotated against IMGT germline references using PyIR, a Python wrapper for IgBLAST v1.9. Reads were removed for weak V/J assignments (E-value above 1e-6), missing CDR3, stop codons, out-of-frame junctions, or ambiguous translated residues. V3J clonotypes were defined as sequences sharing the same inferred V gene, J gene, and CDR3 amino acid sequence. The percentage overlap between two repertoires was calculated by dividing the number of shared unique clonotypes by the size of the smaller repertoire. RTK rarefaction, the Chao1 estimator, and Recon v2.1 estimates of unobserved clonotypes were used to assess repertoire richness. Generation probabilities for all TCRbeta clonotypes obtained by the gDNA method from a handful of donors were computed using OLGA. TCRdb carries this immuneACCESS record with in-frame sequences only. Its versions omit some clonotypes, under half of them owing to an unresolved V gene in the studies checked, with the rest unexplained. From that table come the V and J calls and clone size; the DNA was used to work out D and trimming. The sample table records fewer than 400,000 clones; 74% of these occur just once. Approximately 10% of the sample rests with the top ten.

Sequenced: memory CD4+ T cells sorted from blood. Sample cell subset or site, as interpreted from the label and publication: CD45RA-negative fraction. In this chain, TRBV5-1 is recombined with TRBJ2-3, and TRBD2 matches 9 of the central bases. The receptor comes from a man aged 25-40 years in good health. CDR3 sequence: CASSVGGSGSNQDTQYF. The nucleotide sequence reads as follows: TGCGCCAGCAGCGTCGGGGGTAGCGGGAGTAATCAAGATACGCAGTATTTT.